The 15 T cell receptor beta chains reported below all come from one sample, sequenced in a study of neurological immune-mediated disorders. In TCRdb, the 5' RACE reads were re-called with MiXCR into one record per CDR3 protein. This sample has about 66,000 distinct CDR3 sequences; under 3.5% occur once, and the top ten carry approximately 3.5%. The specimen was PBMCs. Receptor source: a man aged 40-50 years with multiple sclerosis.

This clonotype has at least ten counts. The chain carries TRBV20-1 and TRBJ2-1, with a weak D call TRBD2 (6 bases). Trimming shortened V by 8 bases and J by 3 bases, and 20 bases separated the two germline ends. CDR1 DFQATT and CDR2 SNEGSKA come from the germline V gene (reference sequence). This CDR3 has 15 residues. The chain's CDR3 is CSTRGPPRYYNEQFF. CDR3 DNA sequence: TGCAGTACGCGGGGCCCACCCCGCTACTACAATGAGCAGTTCTTC.

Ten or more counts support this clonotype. The CDR3 region has the DNA TGCGCCAGCAGCCCCTTCGGACTAGCGGGAGATGTCGAGACCCAGTACTTC. This codes for CASSPFGLAGDVETQYF. The V and J genes are TRBV5-1 and TRBJ2-5; 13 bases line up with TRBD2. J was trimmed by 5 bases and V by 4 bases; bases with no gene match: 11. This CDR3 is 17 amino acids long. Germline V lookup: CDR1 SGHRS, CDR2 YFSETQ.

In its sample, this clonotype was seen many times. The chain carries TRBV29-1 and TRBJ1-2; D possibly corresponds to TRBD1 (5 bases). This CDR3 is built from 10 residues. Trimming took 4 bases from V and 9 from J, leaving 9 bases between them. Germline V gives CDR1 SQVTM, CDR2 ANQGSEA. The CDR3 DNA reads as TGCAGCGTTGGTTCAGGGAGCTACACCTTC. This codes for CSVGSGSYTF.

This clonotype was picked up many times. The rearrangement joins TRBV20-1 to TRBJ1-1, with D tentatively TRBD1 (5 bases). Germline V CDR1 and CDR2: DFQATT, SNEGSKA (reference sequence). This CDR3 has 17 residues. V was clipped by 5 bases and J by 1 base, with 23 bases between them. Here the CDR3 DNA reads TGCAGTGCTCACCGCGCCTCAGGGAATTCAAAGAACACTGAAGCTTTCTTT. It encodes CSAHRASGNSKNTEAFF.

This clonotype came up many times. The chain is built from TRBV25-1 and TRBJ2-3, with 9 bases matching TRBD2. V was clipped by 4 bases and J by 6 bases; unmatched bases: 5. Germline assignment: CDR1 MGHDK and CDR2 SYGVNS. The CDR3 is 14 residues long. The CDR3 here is CASSGGGAADTQYF. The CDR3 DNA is TGTGCCAGCAGTGGCGGGGGGGCCGCGGATACGCAGTATTTT.

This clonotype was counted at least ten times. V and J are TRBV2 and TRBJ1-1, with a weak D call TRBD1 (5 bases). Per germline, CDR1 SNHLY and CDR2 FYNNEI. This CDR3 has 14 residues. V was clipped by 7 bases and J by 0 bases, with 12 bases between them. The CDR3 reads CASILDTLNTEAFF. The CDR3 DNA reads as TGTGCCAGCATACTGGACACTCTGAACACTGAAGCTTTCTTT.

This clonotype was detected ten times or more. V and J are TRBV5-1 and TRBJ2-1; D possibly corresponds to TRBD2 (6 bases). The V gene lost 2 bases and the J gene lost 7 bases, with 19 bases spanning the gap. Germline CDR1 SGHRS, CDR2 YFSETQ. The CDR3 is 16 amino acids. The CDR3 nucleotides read TGCGCCAGCAGCTTCTCGAGACTAGGACCGGGGAATGAGCAGTTCTTC. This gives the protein CASSFSRLGPGNEQFF.

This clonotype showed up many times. The CDR3 nucleotides are TGTGCCAGCAGCCCTCAGGGGACGCCCTACGAGCAGTACTTC. It encodes CASSPQGTPYEQYF. V and J are TRBV7-9 and TRBJ2-7; weak D call: TRBD1 (6 bases). Germline CDR1 is SEHNR and CDR2 is FQNEAQ (reference sequence). The CDR3 totals 14 residues. Trimming removed 5 bases from V and 2 bases from J, with 13 bases in between. Drawing the rest from reference TRBV7-9 and TRBJ2-7, the complete variable domain is DTGVSQNPRHKITKRGQNVTFRCDPISEHNRLYWYRQTLGQGPEFLTYFQNEAQLEKSRLLSDRFSAERPKGSFSTLEIQRTEQGDSAMYLCASSPQGTPYEQYFGPGTRLTVT.

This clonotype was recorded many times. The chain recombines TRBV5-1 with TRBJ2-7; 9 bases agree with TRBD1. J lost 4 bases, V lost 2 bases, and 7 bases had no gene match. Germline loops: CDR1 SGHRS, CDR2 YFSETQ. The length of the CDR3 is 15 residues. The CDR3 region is CASSLQGASGYEQYF. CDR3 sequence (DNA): TGCGCCAGCAGCTTACAGGGGGCGAGCGGATACGAGCAGTACTTC.

The CDR3 DNA follows: TGCAGTGCTAGAGATGCGGTGGGCTTTAAAGCGCAGTACTTC. As protein: CSARDAVGFKAQYF. The chain recombines TRBV20-1 with TRBJ2-7, with D uncertain. Trimming shortened V by 0 bases and J by 9 bases, and 18 bases separated the two germline ends. Germline lookup yields CDR1 DFQATT and CDR2 SNEGSKA (reference sequence). The CDR3 loop spans 14 amino acids.

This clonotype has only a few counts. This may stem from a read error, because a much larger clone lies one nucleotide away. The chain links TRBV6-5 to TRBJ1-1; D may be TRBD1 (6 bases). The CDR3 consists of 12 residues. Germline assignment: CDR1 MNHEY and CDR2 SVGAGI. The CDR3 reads CDTQGWDTEAFF. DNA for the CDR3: TGTGACACACAGGGTTGGGACACTGAAGCTTTCTTT.

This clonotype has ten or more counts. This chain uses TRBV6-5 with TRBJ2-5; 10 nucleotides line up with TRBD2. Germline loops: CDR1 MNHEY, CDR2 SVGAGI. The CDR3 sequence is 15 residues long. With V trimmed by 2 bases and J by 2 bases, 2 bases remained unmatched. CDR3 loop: CASSYLAGAQETQYF. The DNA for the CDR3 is TGTGCCAGCAGTTACCTAGCGGGGGCTCAAGAGACCCAGTACTTC.

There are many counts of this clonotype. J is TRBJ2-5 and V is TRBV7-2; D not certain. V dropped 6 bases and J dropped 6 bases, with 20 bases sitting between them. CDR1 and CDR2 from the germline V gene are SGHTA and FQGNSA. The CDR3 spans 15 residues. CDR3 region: CASRGGPSWGKTQYF. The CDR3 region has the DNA TGTGCCAGCAGGGGCGGACCGAGCTGGGGTAAGACCCAGTACTTC.

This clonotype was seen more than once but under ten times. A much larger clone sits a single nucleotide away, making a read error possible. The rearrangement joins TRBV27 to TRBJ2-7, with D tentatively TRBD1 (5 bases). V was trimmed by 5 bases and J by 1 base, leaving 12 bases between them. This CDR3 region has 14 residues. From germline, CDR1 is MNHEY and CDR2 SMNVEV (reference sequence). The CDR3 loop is CASSPRKGSYEQYF. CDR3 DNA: TGTGCCAGCAGTCCCCGAAAGGGGTCCTACGAGCAGTACTTC.

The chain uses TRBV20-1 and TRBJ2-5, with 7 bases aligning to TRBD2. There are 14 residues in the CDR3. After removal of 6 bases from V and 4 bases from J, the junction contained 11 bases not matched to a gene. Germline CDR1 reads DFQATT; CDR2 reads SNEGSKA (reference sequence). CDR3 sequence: CSAHHPGGRETQYF. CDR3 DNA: TGCAGTGCCCATCACCCTGGCGGGAGAGAGACCCAGTACTTC.